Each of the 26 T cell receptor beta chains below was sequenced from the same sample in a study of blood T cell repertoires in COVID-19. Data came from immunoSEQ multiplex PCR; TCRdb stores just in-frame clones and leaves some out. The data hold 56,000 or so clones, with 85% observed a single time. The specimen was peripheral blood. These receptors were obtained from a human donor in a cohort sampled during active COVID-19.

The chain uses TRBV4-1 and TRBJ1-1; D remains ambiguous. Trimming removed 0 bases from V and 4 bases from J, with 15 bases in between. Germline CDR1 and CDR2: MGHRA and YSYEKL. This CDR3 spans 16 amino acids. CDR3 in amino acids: CASSQERPFTSTEAFF. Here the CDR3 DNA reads TGCGCCAGCAGCCAAGAGAGGCCTTTCACTTCCACTGAAGCTTTCTTT.

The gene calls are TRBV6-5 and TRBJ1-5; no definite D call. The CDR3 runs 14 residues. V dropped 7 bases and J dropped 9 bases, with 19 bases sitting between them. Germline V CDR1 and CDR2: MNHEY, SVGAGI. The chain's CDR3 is CASTLTEPTGPQHF. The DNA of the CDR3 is TGTGCCAGCACCCTAACCGAACCGACTGGGCCCCAGCATTTT.

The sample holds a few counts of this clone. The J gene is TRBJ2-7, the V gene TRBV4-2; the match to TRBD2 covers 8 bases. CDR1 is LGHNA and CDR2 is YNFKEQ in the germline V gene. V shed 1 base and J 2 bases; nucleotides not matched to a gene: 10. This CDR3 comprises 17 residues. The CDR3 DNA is TGTGCCAGCAGCCAAGTGTCAGGTGGACTAGCAACCTACGAGCAGTACTTC. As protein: CASSQVSGGLATYEQYF.

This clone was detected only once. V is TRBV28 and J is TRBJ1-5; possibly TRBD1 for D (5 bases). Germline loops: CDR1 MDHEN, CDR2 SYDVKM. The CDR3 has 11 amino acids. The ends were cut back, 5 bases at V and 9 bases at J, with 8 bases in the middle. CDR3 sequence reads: CASSRTRPQHF. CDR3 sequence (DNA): TGTGCCAGCAGTCGGACACGGCCCCAGCATTTT. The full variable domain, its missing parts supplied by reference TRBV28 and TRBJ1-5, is DVKVTQSSRYLVKRTGEKVFLECVQDMDHENMFWYRQDPGLGLRLIYFSYDVKMKEKGDIPEGYSVSREKKERFSLILESASTNQTSMYLCASSRTRPQHFGDGTRLSIL.

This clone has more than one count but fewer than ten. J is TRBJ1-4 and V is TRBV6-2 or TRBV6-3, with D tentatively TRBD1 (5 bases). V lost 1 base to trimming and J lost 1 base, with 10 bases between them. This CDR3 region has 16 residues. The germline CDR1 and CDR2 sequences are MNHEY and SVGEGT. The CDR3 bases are TGTGCCAGCAGTTACTTCAGGGCTGGAACTAATGAAAAACTGTTTTTT. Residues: CASSYFRAGTNEKLFF.

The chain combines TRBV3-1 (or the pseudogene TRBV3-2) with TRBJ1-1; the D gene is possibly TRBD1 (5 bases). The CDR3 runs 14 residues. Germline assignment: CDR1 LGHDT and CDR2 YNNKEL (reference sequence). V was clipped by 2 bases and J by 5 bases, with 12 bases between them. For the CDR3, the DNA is TGTGCCAGCAGCCAATATCGGGGGGATACTGAAGCTTTCTTT. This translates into CASSQYRGDTEAFF.

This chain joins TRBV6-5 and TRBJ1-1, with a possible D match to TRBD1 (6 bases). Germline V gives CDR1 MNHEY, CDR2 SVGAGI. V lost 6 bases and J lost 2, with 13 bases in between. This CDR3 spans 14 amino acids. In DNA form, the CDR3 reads TGTGCCAGCAGCGCCCCCAGGGGAAACACTGAAGCTTTCTTT. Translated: CASSAPRGNTEAFF.

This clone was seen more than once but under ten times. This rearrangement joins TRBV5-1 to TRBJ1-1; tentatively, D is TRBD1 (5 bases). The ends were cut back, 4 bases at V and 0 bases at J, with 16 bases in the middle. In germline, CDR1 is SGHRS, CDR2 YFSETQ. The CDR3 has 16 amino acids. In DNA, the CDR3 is TGCGCCAGCAGCGCATTTGGGGGACTCATGAACACTGAAGCTTTCTTT. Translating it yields CASSAFGGLMNTEAFF.

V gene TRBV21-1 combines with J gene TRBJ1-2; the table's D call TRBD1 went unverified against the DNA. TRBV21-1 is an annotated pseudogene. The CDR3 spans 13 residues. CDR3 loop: CASSKYRFYGYTF. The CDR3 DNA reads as TGTGCCAGCAGCAAATACAGGTTCTATGGCTACACCTTC.

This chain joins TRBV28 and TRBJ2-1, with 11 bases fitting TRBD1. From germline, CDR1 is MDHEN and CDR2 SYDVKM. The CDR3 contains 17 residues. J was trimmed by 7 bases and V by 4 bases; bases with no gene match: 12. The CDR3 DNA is TGTGCCAGCAGTTCTACCGCCGGGACAGGGGGTTTGAATGAGCAGTTCTTC. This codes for CASSSTAGTGGLNEQFF.

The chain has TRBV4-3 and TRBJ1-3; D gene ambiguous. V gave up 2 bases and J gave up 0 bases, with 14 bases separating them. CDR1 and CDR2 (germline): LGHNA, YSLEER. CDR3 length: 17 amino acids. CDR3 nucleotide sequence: TGCGCCAGCAGCCAATACCCGACTGCTAGCTCTGGAAACACCATATATTTT. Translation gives CASSQYPTASSGNTIYF.

CDR3 DNA sequence: TGTGCCAGCACCCTAGCGGGAGGGGGCACAGATACGCAGTATTTT. Its translation: CASTLAGGGTDTQYF. The V call is TRBV28, the J call TRBJ2-3; 12 bases are shared with TRBD2. With 7 bases clipped from V and 1 base from J, the junction kept 3 bases outside the gene matches. This CDR3 is built from 15 residues. Germline lookup yields CDR1 MDHEN and CDR2 SYDVKM.

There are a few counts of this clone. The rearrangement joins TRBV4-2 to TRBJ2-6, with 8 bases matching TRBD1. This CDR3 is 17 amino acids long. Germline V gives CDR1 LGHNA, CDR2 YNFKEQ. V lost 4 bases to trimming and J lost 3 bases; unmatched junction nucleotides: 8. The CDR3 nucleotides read TGTGCCAGCAGCCCACTCGCAGGGGGCGATGGGGCCAACGTCCTGACTTTC. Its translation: CASSPLAGGDGANVLTF.

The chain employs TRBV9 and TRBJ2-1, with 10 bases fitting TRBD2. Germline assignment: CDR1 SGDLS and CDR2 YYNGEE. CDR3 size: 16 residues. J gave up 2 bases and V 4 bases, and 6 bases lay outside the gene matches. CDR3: CASSTWTSGTYNEQFF. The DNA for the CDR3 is TGTGCCAGCAGCACCTGGACTAGCGGCACCTACAATGAGCAGTTCTTC. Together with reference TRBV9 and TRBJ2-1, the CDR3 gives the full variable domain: DSGVTQTPKHLITATGQRVTLRCSPRSGDLSVYWYQQSLDQGLQFLIQYYNGEERAKGNILERFSAQQFPDLHSELNLSSLELGDSALYFCASSTWTSGTYNEQFFGPGTRLTVL.

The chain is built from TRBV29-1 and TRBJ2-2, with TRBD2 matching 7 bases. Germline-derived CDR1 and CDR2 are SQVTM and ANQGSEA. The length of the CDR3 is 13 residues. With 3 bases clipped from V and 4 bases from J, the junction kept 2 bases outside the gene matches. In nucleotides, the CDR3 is TGCAGCGTTGAGACTAGCCCCACCGGGGAGCTGTTTTTT. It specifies CSVETSPTGELFF.

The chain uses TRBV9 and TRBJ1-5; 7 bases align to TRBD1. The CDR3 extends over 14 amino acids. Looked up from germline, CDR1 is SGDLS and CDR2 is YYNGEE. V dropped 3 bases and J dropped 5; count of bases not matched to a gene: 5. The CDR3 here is CASSARQGDQPQHF. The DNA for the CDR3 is TGTGCCAGCAGCGCCCGACAGGGAGATCAGCCCCAGCATTTT.

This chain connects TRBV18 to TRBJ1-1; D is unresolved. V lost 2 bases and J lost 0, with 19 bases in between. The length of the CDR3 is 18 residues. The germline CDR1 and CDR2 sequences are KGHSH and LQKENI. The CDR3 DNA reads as TGTGCCAGCTCACCAACAACAGTCGGCCCCGGGATGAACACTGAAGCTTTCTTT. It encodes CASSPTTVGPGMNTEAFF.

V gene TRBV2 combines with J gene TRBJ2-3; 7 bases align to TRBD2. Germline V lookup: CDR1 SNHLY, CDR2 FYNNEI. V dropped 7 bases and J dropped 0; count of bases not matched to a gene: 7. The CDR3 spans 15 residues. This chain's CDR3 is CASKGELASTDTQYF. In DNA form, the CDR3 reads TGTGCCAGCAAAGGGGAACTAGCGAGCACAGATACGCAGTATTTT.

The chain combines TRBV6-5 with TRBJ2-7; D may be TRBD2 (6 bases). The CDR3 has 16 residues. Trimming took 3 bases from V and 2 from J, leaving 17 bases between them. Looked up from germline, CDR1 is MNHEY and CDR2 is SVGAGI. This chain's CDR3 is CASSYARTKGTYEQYF. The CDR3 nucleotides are TGTGCCAGCAGTTATGCTCGGACTAAGGGGACCTACGAGCAGTACTTC.

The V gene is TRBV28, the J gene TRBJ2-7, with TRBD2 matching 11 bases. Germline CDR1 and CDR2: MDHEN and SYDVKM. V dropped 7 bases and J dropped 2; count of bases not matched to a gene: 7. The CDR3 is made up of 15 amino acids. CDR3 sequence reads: CASKILAGGPYEQYF. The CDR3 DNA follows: TGTGCCAGCAAGATATTAGCGGGAGGGCCCTACGAGCAGTACTTC. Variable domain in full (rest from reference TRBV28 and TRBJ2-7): DVKVTQSSRYLVKRTGEKVFLECVQDMDHENMFWYRQDPGLGLRLIYFSYDVKMKEKGDIPEGYSVSREKKERFSLILESASTNQTSMYLCASKILAGGPYEQYFGPGTRLTVT.

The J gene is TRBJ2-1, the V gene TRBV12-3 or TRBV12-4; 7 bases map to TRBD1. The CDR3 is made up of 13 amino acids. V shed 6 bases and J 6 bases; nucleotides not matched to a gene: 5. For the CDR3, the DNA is TGTGCCAGCAGCCCGACAGGGTTCAATGAGCAGTTCTTC. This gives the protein CASSPTGFNEQFF.

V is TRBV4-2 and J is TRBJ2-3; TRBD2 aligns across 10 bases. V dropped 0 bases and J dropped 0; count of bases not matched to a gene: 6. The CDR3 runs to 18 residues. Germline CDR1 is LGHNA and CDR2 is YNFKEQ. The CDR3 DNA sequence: TGTGCCAGCAGCCAAGAACAACAGCGGGGGGGGAGCACAGATACGCAGTATTTT. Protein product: CASSQEQQRGGSTDTQYF.

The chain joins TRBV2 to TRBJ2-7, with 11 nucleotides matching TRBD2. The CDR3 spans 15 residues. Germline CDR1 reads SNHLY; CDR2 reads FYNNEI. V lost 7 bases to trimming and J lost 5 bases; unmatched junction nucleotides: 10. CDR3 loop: CASTLQLAGVDEQYF. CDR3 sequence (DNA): TGTGCCAGCACCCTTCAACTAGCGGGGGTGGACGAGCAGTACTTC.

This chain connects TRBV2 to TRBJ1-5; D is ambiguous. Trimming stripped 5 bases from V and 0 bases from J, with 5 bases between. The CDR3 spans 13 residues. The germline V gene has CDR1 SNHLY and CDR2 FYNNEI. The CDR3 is CASSSDSNQPQHF. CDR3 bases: TGTGCCAGCAGTTCAGATAGCAATCAGCCCCAGCATTTT.

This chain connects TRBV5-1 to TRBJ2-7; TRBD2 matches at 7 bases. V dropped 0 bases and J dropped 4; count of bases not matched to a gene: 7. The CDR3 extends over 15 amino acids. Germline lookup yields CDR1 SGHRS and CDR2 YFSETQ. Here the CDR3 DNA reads TGCGCCAGCAGCTTGGTAGGAGCTAGCGGATACGAGCAGTACTTC. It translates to CASSLVGASGYEQYF.

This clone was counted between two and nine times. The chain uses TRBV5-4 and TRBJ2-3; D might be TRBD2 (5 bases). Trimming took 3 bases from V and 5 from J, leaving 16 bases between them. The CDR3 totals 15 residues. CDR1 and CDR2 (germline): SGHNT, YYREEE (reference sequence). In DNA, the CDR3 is TGTGCCAGCAGCTCTCCGACTACCTTGGGAGATACGCAGTATTTT. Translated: CASSSPTTLGDTQYF.